This T cell receptor (beta chain) was captured by sequencing in a study of Graves' ophthalmopathy and Graves' hyperthyroidism. Regarding the study as a whole: Blood contained most expanded thyroid clonotypes exceeding 0.001 frequency.

This clonotype showed up many times. Its antigen is unidentified. V dropped 4 bases and J dropped 4; count of bases not matched to a gene: 2. The CDR3 spans 12 residues. CDR1 and CDR2 from the germline V gene are DFQATT and SNEGSKA (reference sequence). The stable label applied to hyperthyroidism with no ophthalmopathy within 18 months of follow-up. Enrollment excluded any patients with other autoimmune diseases, uncontrolled infections, pregnancy or lactation. PBMCs originated in approximately 9.1 ml of fresh peripheral blood. Scientists amplified the TCR beta CDR3 regions from RNA transcripts. HTBI primers primed a first-round RT-PCR, and a second-round multiplex PCR followed. MiXCR, applied by TCRdb to the multiplex PCR reads, yields one record per CDR3 protein. This repertoire shows some 350,000 distinct CDR3 sequences, roughly 15% found once; its top ten account for roughly 2.4%.

The chain employs TRBV20-1 and TRBJ1-1, with 8 bases lining up with TRBD1. Sample: peripheral blood. The receptor comes from an adult woman with stable Graves' hyperthyroidism. The CDR3, as DNA: TGCAGTGCTAAAACAGGGGGCACTGAAGCTTTCTTT. Residues: CSAKTGGTEAFF.